This T cell receptor beta chain is from a study of T cell changes during pregnancy in multiple sclerosis. Clones were sequenced by immunoSEQ multiplex PCR, and TCRdb holds only the in-frame ones, with some missing. The table includes fewer than 150,000 clones, roughly 97% detected once. The CDR3 runs 15 residues. Per germline, CDR1 SEHNR and CDR2 FQNEAQ (reference sequence). After removal of 7 bases from V and 1 base from J, the junction contained 5 bases not matched to a gene. The sequences come from peripheral blood, collected after pregnancy. This clonotype was sampled from a female donor with multiple sclerosis, enrolled in a pregnancy study. The genes are TRBV7-9 and TRBJ2-7; 12 bases line up with TRBD2. CDR3: CASTLTSGSSYEQYF. CDR3 bases: TGTGCCAGCACCCTGACTAGCGGGAGTTCCTACGAGCAGTACTTC.